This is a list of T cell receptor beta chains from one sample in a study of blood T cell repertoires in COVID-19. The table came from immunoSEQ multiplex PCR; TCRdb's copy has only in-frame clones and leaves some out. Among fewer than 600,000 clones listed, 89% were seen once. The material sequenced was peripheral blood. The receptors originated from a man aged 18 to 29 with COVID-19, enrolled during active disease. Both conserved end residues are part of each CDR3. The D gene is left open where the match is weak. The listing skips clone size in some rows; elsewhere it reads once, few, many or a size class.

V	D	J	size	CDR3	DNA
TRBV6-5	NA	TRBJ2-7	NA	CASSRGLYYEQYF	TGTGCCAGCAGCCGAGGCCTCTACTACGAGCAGTACTTC
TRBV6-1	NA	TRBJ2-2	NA	CASSEPWGVGTGELFF	TGTGCCAGCAGTGAACCCTGGGGAGTGGGCACCGGGGAGCTGTTTTTT
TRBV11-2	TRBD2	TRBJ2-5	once	CASSFRTGLAGLETQYF	TGTGCCAGCAGCTTCAGGACAGGACTAGCGGGTTTAGAGACCCAGTACTTC
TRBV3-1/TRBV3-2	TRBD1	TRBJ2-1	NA	CASSHPIRDRGQEEQFF	TGTGCCAGCAGCCATCCTATCCGGGACAGGGGACAGGAGGAGCAGTTCTTC
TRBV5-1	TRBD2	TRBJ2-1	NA	CASSLELAGVYNEQFF	TGCGCCAGCAGCTTGGAGCTAGCGGGGGTATACAATGAGCAGTTCTTC
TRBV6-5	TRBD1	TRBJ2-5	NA	CASSYGQGMETQYF	TGTGCCAGCAGTTATGGACAGGGAATGGAGACCCAGTACTTC
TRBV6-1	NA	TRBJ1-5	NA	CASSDSARGYSNQPQHF	TGTGCCAGCAGTGATAGCGCCAGGGGCTATAGCAATCAGCCCCAGCATTTT
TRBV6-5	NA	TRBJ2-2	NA	CASRTANTGELFF	TGTGCCAGCAGGACAGCTAACACCGGGGAGCTGTTTTTT
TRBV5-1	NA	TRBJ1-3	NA	CASSEQIAAGNTIYF	TGCGCCAGCAGCGAGCAAATTGCCGCCGGGAACACCATATATTTT
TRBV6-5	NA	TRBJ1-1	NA	CASRQGNTEAFF	TGTGCCAGCAGACAGGGGAACACTGAAGCTTTCTTT
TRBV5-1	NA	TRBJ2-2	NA	CASSLGGTGELFF	TGCGCCAGCAGCTTGGGCGGGACCGGGGAGCTGTTTTTT
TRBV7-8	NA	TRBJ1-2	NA	CASSSISEGGYTF	TGTGCCAGCAGTTCAATCAGCGAGGGTGGCTACACCTTC
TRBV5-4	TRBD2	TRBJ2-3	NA	CASSKAGGRLDTQYF	TGTGCCAGCAGCAAAGCGGGGGGCCGGTTAGATACGCAGTATTTT
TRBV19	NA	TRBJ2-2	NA	CASRVWTATFGELFF	TGTGCCAGTAGGGTCTGGACAGCGACGTTCGGGGAGCTGTTTTTT
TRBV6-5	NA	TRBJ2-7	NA	CASSYDSDNYEQYF	TGTGCCAGCAGTTACGATAGCGACAATTACGAGCAGTACTTC
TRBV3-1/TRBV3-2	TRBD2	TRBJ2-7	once	CASSLGLAGINEQYF	TGTGCCAGCAGCCTCGGACTAGCGGGAATCAACGAGCAGTACTTC
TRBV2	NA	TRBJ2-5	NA	CASSERVGSRTQYF	TGTGCCAGCAGTGAACGGGTTGGGAGTCGGACCCAGTACTTC
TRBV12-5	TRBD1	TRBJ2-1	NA	CASGPSNRGFNEQFF	TGTGCTAGTGGTCCGTCGAACAGGGGCTTTAATGAGCAGTTCTTC
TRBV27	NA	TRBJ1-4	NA	CASRGGANEKLFF	TGTGCCAGCAGGGGGGGAGCTAATGAAAAACTGTTTTTT
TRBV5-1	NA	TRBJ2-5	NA	CASSLDTSQETQYF	TGCGCCAGCAGCTTGGACACCTCCCAAGAGACCCAGTACTTC
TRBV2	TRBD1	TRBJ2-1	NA	CASSSDRTVNEQFF	TGTGCCAGCAGCTCGGACAGGACCGTCAATGAGCAGTTCTTC
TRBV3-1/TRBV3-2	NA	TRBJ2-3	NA	CASSQRPADTQYF	TGTGCCAGCAGCCAGAGGCCGGCAGATACGCAGTATTTT
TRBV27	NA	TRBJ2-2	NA	CASSFGTGELFF	TGTGCCAGCAGCTTCGGCACCGGGGAGCTGTTTTTT
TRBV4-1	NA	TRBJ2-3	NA	CASSPKLGTDTQYF	TGCGCCAGCAGCCCGAAGCTGGGCACGGATACGCAGTATTTT
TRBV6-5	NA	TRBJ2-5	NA	CASSRNRALGETQYF	TGTGCCAGCAGTAGAAACAGGGCTCTGGGAGAGACCCAGTACTTC
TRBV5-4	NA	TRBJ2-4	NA	CASSWGGGAKNIQYF	TGTGCCAGCAGCTGGGGCGGCGGAGCCAAAAACATTCAGTACTTC
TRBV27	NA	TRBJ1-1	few	CASRDIRYTEAFF	TGTGCCAGCAGGGACATCCGGTACACTGAAGCTTTCTTT
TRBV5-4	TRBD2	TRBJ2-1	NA	CASSPRIASGEEYNEQFF	TGTGCCAGCAGCCCACGAATCGCCAGCGGGGAGGAATACAATGAGCAGTTCTTC
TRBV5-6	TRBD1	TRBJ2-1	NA	CASSDRGSSYNEQFF	TGTGCCAGCAGTGACAGGGGGAGCTCCTACAATGAGCAGTTCTTC
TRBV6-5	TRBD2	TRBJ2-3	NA	CASSTPSGGAFFF	TGTGCCAGCAGTACCCCTAGCGGGGGGGCCTTTTTTTTT
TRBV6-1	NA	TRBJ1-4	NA	CASSEGAGTNEKLFF	TGTGCCAGCAGTGAAGGGGCGGGAACTAATGAAAAACTGTTTTTT
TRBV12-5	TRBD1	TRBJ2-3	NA	CASGSRPRDRGGDTQYF	TGTGCTAGTGGTTCGCGACCTCGGGACAGGGGAGGAGATACGCAGTATTTT
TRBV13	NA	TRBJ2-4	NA	CASSQLLWEAKNIQYF	TGTGCCAGCAGCCAATTGTTGTGGGAGGCCAAAAACATTCAGTACTTC
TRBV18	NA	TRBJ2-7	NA	CASSSGTIYEQYF	TGTGCCAGCTCGTCGGGAACAATCTACGAGCAGTACTTC
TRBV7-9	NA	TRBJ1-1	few	CASSSTRGTEAFF	TGTGCCAGCAGTTCTACCAGGGGCACTGAAGCTTTCTTT
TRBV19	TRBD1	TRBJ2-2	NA	CASTPDRVYGELFF	TGTGCCAGTACCCCGGACAGGGTGTATGGGGAGCTGTTTTTT
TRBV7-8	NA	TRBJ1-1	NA	CASSLDMMNTEAFF	TGTGCCAGCAGCTTAGACATGATGAACACTGAAGCTTTCTTT
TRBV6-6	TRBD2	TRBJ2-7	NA	CASSSRLARAYEQYF	TGTGCCAGCAGTTCAAGACTAGCGAGGGCCTACGAGCAGTACTTC
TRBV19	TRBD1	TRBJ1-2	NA	CASSGDRDTGYTF	TGTGCCAGTAGTGGGGACAGGGACACTGGCTACACCTTC
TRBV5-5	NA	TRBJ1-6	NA	CASSLGWLRSPLHF	TGTGCCAGCAGCTTGGGGTGGTTGAGATCACCCCTCCACTTT
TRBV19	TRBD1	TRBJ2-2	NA	CASSAGQGASRELFF	TGTGCCAGTAGTGCGGGACAGGGGGCAAGCCGGGAGCTGTTTTTT
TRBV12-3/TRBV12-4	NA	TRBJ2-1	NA	CASSLGQYNEQFF	TGTGCCAGCAGTTTAGGGCAGTACAATGAGCAGTTCTTC
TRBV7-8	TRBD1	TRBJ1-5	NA	CASSFRQGAVSNQPQHF	TGTGCCAGCAGCTTTAGACAGGGGGCGGTCAGCAATCAGCCCCAGCATTTT
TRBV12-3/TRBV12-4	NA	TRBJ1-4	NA	CASSFGEKLFF	TGTGCCAGCAGTTTCGGTGAAAAACTGTTTTTT
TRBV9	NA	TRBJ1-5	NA	CASSLGGSNQPQHF	TGTGCCAGCAGCCTTGGGGGGAGCAATCAGCCCCAGCATTTT
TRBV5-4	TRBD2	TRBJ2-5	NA	CASSLGLAGAYETQYF	TGTGCCAGCAGCCTTGGACTAGCGGGAGCCTATGAGACCCAGTACTTC
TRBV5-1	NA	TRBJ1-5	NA	CASSSGSNQPQHF	TGCGCCAGCAGCTCGGGGAGCAATCAGCCCCAGCATTTT
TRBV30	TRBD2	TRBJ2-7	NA	CAWRLAGGGWEQYF	TGTGCCTGGAGGCTAGCGGGAGGCGGCTGGGAGCAGTACTTC
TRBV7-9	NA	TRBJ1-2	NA	CASSLVLSGDGYTF	TGTGCCAGCAGCTTAGTGTTATCGGGGGATGGCTACACCTTC
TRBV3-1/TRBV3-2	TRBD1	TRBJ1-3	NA	CASSQETGSWNTIYF	TGTGCCAGCAGCCAAGAGACAGGGTCATGGAACACCATATATTTT
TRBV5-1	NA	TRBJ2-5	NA	CASSFGVQETQYF	TGCGCCAGCAGCTTCGGTGTACAAGAGACCCAGTACTTC
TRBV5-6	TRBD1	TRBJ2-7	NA	CASNPGTGYEQYF	TGTGCCAGCAACCCCGGGACAGGATACGAGCAGTACTTC
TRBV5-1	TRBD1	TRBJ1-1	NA	CASSQRTGRSTEAFF	TGCGCCAGCAGCCAAAGGACAGGCAGGTCCACTGAAGCTTTCTTT
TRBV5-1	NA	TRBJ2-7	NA	CASSLARSGSEQYF	TGCGCCAGCAGCTTGGCCAGAAGCGGAAGCGAGCAGTACTTC
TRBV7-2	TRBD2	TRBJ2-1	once	CASSLYGSPSGGAGEQFF	TGTGCCAGCAGCTTATACGGAAGTCCTAGCGGGGGGGCCGGTGAGCAGTTCTTC
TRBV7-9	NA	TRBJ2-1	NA	CASSAQTSYENEQFF	TGTGCCAGCAGCGCCCAGACTAGTTATGAAAATGAGCAGTTCTTC
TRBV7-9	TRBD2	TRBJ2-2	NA	CASSLMLAGVFSPGELFF	TGTGCCAGCAGCTTAATGCTAGCGGGAGTTTTTTCCCCCGGGGAGCTGTTTTTT